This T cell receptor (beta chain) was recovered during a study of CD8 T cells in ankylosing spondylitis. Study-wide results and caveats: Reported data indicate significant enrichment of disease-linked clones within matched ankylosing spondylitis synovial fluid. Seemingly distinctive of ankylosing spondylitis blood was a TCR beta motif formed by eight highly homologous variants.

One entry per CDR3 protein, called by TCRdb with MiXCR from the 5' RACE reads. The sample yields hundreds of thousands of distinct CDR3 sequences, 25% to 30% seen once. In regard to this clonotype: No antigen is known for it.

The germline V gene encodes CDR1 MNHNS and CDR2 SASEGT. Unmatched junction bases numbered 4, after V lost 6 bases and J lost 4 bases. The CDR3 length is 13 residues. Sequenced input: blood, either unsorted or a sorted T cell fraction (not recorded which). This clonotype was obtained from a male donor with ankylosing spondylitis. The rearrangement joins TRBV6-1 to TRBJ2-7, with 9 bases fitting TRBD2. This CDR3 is CASRATSGYEQYF. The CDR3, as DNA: TGTGCCAGCAGGGCCACTAGCGGGTACGAGCAGTACTTC.